This T cell receptor beta chain was retrieved from a study of T cells after yellow fever vaccination. There are 14 residues in the CDR3. The germline V and J ends were trimmed by 0 bases and 6 bases, with 9 bases remaining between them. The V gene's germline CDR1 is LNHDA and CDR2 SQIVND (reference sequence). Generation of TCR cDNA used 5'RACE template switching (which added a universal primer site and UMIs). TCRdb independently ran MiXCR on the 5' RACE reads; one entry per CDR3 protein. Of approximately 300,000 distinct CDR3 sequences listed, 10% to 15% were seen once; the top ten hold 0.45% to 0.65%. This clonotype was counted a few times. The antigen remains unidentified. Study-level results: Contaminating bulk clonotypes could be abundant in FACS-sorted repertoires. The secondary response was weaker but peaked faster, day 5 versus 15.

The chain couples TRBV19 to TRBJ1-5, with D possibly TRBD1 on 5 matching bases. The sequences come from CD4+ T cells sorted from PBMCs, collected 45 days after the yellow fever booster vaccination. The origin of this receptor is a man under 40 who received the YFV17D yellow fever vaccine. In DNA, the CDR3 is TGTGCCAGTAGTATAGAGGGACCAAGTCAGCCCCAGCATTTT. This gives the protein CASSIEGPSQPQHF.